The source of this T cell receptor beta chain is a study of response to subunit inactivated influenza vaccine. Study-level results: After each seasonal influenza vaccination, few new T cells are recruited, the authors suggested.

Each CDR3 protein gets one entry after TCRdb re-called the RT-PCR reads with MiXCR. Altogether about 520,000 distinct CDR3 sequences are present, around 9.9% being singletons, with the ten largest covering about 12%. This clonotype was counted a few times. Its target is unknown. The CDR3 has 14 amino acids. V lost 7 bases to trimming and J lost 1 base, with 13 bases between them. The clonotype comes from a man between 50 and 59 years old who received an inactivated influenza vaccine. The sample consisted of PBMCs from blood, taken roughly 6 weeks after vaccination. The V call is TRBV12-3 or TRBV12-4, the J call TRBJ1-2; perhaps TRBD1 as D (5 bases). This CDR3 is CASTLGGFNYGYTF. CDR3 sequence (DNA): TGTGCCAGCACCTTGGGGGGATTTAACTATGGCTACACCTTC.